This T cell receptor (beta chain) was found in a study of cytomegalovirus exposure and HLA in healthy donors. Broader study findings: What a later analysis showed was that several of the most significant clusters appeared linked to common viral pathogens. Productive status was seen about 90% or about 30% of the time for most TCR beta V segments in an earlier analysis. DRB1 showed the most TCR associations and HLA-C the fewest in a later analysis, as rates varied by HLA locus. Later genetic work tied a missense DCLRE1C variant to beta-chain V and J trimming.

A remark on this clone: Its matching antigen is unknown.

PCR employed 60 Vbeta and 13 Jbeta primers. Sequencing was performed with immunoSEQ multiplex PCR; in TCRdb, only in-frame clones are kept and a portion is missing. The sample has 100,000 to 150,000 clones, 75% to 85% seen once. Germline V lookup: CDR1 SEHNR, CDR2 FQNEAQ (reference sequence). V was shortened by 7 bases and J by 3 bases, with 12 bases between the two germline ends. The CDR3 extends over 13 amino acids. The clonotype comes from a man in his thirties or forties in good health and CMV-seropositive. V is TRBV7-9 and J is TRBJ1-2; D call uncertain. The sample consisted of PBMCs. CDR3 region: CASTPGSHYGYTF. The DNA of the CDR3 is TGTGCCAGCACCCCCGGGAGTCACTATGGCTACACCTTC.